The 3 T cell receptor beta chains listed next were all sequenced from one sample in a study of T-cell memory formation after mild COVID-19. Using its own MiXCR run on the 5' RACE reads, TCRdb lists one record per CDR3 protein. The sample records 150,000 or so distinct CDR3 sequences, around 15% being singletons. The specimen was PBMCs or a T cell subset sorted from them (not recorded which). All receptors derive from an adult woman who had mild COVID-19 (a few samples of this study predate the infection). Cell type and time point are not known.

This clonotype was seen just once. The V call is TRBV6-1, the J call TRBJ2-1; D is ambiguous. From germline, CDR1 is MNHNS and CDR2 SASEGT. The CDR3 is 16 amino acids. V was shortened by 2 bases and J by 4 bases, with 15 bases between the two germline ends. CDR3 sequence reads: CASSERQTPAYNEQFF. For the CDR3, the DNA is TGTGCCAGCAGTGAACGTCAGACCCCGGCATACAATGAGCAGTTCTTC.

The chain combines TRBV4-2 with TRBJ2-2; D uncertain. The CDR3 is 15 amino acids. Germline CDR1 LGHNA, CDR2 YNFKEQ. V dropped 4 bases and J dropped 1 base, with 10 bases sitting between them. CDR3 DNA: TGTGCCAGCAGCCTCTCGGGCGGGAACACCGGGGAGCTGTTTTTT. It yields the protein CASSLSGGNTGELFF.

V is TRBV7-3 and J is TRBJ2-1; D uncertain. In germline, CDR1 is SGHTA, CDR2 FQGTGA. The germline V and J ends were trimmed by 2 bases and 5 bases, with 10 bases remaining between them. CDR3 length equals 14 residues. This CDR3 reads CASSLGHQNNEQFF. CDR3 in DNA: TGTGCCAGCAGCTTAGGCCACCAAAACAATGAGCAGTTCTTC.